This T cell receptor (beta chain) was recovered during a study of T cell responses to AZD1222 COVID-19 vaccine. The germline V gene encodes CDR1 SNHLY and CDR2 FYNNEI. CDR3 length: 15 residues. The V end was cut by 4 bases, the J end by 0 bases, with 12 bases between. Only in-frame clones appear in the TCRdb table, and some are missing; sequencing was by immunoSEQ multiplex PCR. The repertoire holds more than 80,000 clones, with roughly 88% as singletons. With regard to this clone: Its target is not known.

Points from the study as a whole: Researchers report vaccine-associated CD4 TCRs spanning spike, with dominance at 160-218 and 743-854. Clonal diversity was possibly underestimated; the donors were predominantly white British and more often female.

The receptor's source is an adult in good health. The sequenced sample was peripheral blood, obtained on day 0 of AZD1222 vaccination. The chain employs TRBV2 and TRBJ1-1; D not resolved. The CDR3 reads CASSGSQILNTEAFF. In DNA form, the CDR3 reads TGTGCCAGCAGTGGGTCCCAGATCTTGAACACTGAAGCTTTCTTT.